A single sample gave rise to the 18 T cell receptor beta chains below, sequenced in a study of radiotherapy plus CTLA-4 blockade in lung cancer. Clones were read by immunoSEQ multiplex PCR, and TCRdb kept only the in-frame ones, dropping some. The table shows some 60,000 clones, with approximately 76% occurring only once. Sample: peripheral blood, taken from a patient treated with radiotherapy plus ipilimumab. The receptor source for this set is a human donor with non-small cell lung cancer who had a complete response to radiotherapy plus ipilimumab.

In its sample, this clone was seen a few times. The CDR3 region has the DNA TGTGCCAGCAGCCTAATCTGGGCGGGGGGTCAAGAGACCCAGTACTTC. It specifies CASSLIWAGGQETQYF. This chain joins TRBV5-5 and TRBJ2-5; the match to TRBD2 covers 8 bases. Looked up from germline, CDR1 is SGHKS and CDR2 is YYEKEE (reference sequence). J gave up 2 bases and V 4 bases, and 10 bases lay outside the gene matches. This CDR3 has 16 amino acids.

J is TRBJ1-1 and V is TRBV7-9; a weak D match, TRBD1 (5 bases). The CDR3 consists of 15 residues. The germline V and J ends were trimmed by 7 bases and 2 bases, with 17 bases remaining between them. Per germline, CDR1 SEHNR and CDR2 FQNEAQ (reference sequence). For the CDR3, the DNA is TGTGCCAGCACCCCAGCGCGGGGGGGAAACACTGAAGCTTTCTTT. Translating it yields CASTPARGGNTEAFF. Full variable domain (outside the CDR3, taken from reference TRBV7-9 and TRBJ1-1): DTGVSQNPRHKITKRGQNVTFRCDPISEHNRLYWYRQTLGQGPEFLTYFQNEAQLEKSRLLSDRFSAERPKGSFSTLEIQRTEQGDSAMYLCASTPARGGNTEAFFGQGTRLTVV.

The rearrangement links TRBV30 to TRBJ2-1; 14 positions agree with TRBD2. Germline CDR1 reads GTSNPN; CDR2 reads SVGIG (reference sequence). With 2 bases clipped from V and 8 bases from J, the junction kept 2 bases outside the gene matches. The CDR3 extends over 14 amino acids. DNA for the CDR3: TGTGCCTGGAGTAGACTAGCGGGAGGGGATGAGCAGTTCTTC. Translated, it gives CAWSRLAGGDEQFF. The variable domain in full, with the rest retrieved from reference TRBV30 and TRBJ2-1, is SQTIHQWPATLVQPVGSPLSLECTVEGTSNPNLYWYRQAAGRGLQLLFYSVGIGQISSEVPQNLSASRPQDRQFILSSKKLLLSDSGFYLCAWSRLAGGDEQFFGPGTRLTVL.

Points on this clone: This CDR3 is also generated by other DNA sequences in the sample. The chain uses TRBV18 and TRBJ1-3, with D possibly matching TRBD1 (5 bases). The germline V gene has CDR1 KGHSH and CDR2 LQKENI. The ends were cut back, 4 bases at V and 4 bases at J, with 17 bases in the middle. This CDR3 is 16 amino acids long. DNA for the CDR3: TGTGCCAGCTCACGGCCGACAGTCGGCGGAGGAAACACCATATATTTT. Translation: CASSRPTVGGGNTIYF.

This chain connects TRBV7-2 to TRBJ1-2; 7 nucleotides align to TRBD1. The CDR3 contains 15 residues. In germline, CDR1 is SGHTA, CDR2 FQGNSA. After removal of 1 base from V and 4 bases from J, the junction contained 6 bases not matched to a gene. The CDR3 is CASSLEGQPVYGYTF. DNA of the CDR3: TGTGCCAGCAGCTTAGAGGGACAGCCCGTCTATGGCTACACCTTC.

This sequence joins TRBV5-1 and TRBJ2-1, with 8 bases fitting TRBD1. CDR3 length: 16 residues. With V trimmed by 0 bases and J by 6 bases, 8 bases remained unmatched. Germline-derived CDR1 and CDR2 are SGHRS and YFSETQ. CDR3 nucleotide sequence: TGCGCCAGCAGCTTGGCCGCTGGACAGGGTGGCAATGAGCAGTTCTTC. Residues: CASSLAAGQGGNEQFF.

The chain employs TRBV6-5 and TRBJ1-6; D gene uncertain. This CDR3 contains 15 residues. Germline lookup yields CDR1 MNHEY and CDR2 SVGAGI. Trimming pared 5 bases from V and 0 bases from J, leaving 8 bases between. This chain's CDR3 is CASSAHSSYNSPLHF. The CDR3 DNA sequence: TGTGCCAGCAGTGCCCACAGCTCCTATAATTCACCCCTCCACTTT.

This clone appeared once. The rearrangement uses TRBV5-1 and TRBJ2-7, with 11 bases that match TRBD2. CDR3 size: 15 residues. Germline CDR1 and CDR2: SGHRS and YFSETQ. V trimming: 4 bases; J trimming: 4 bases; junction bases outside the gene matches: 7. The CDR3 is CASSIASGRSYEQYF. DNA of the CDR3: TGCGCCAGCAGCATCGCTAGCGGGAGGTCGTACGAGCAGTACTTC.

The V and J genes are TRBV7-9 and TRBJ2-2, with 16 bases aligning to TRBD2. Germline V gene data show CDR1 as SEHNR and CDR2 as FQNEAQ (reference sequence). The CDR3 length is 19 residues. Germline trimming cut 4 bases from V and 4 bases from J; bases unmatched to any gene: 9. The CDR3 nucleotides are TGTGCCAGCAGCTCGCCGGGACTAGCGGGAGGGCCGGCCACCGGGGAGCTGTTTTTT. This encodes CASSSPGLAGGPATGELFF.

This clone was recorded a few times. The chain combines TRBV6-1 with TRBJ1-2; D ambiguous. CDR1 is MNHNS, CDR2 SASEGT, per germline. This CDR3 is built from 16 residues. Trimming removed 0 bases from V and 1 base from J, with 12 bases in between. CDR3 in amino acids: CASSEALGFFNYGYTF. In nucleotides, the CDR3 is TGTGCCAGCAGTGAAGCGCTCGGGTTTTTTAACTATGGCTACACCTTC.

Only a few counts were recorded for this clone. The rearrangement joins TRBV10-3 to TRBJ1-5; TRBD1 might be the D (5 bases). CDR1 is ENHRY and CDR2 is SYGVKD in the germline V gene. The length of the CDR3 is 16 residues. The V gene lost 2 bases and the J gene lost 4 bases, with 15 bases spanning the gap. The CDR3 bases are TGTGCCATCAGTGAGCCTTTTCGTGGGGGGAATCAGCCCCAGCATTTT. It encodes CAISEPFRGGNQPQHF.

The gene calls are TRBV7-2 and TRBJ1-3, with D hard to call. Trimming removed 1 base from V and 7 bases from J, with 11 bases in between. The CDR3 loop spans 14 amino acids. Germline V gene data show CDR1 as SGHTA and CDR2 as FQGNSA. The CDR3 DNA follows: TGTGCCAGCAGCTTAGGAGGGCAGCCGAACACCATATATTTT. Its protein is CASSLGGQPNTIYF.

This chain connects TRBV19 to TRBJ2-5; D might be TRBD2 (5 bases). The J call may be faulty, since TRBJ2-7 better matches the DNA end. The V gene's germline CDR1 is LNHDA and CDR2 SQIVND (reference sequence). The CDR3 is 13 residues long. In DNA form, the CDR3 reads TGTGCCAGTAGTGAGAGGGCCCCCTACGAGCAGTACTTC. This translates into CASSERAPYEQYF.

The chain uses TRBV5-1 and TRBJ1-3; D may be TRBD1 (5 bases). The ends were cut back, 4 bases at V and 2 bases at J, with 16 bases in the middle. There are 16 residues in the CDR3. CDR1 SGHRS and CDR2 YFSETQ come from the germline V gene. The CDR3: CASSEAPPGPGNTIYF. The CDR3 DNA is TGCGCCAGCAGCGAAGCACCCCCAGGGCCTGGAAACACCATATATTTT.

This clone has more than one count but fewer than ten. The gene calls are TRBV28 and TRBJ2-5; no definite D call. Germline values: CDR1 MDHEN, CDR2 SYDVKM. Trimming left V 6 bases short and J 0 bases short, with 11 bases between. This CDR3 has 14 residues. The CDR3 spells CASSRTQNQETQYF. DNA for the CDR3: TGTGCCAGCAGCCGCACCCAGAACCAAGAGACCCAGTACTTC.

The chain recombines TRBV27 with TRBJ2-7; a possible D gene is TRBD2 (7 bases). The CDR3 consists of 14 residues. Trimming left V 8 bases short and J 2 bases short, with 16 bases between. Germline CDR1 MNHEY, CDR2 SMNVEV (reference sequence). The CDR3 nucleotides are TGTGCCAGCTGGAGGGCGGGGGCACCCTACGAGCAGTACTTC. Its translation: CASWRAGAPYEQYF.

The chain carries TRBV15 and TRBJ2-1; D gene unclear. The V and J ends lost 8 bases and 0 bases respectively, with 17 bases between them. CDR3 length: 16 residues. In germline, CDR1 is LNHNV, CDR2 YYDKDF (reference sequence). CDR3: CATAPRVTSSYNEQFF. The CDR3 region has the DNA TGTGCCACCGCCCCCCGGGTCACGAGCTCCTACAATGAGCAGTTCTTC.

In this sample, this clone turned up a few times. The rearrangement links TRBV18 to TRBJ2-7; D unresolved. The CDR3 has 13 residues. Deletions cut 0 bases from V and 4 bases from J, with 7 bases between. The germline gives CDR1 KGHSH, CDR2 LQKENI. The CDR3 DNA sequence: TGTGCCAGCTCACCACCGGTAACTTACGAGCAGTACTTC. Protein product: CASSPPVTYEQYF.